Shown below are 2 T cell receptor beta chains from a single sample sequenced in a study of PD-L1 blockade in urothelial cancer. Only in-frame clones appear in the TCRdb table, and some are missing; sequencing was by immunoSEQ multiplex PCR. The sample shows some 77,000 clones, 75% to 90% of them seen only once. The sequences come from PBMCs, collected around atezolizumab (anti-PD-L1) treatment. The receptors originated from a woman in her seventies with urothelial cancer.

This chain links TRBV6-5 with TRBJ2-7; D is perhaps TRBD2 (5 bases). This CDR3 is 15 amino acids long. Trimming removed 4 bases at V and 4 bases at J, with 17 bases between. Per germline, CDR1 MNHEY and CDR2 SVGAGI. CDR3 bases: TGTGCCAGCAGTTCTACCCAGTTGGGGAGTTACGAGCAGTACTTC. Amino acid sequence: CASSSTQLGSYEQYF.

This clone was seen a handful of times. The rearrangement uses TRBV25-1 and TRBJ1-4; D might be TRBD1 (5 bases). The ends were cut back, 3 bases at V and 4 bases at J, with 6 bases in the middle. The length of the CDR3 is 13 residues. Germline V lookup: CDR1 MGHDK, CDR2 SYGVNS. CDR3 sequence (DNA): TGTGCCAGCAGTGACAGGGTTAATGAAAAACTGTTTTTT. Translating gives CASSDRVNEKLFF.